The following is a TCR beta chain sequence with its context. What it recognizes is unknown. The germline V gene encodes CDR1 SNHLY and CDR2 FYNNEI. V was clipped by 6 bases and J by 8 bases, with 10 bases between them. This CDR3 contains 11 residues. The data derive from a study of T cell responses to AZD1222 COVID-19 vaccine. The study's findings and limits: Spike-specific TCR breadth and depth grew following two AZD1222 doses. There were vaccine-associated CD4 TCRs across spike, dominant at 160-218 and 743-854. After the peak T cell response, and only then, were repertoires sampled. Close to half of spike-specific TCRs reportedly recognize unmutated variant regions.

Profiled with immunoSEQ multiplex PCR; TCRdb holds only in-frame clones, not every one. The sample includes roughly 130,000 clones, over 75% of them seen just once. This sample comprised peripheral blood, obtained on day 0 of AZD1222 vaccination. The chain joins TRBV2 to TRBJ1-2; D call uncertain. This TCR derives from an adult in good health. Here the CDR3 DNA reads TGTGCCAGCAGCGCCGGCGGGGGCTACACCTTC. Translated, it gives CASSAGGGYTF.